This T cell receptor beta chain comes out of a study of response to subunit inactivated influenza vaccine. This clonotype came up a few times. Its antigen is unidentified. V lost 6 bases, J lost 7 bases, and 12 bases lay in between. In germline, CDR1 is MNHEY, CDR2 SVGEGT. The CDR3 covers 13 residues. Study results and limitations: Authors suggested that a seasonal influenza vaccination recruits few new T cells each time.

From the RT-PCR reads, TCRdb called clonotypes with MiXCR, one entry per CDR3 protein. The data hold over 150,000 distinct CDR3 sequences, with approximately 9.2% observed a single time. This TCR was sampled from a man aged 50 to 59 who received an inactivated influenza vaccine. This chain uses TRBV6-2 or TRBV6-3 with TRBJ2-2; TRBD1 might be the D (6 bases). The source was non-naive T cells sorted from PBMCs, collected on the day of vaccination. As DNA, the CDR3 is TGTGCCAGCAGACGGGACACAAGCGGGGAGCTGTTTTTT. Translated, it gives CASRRDTSGELFF.